The rows below give T cell receptor beta chains drawn from one sample of a study of blood T cell repertoires in COVID-19. Profiled with immunoSEQ multiplex PCR; TCRdb holds only in-frame clones, not every one. The table has about 45,000 clones, about 83% seen once. Sequencing used peripheral blood. Receptors originate from a man older than 75 in a cohort sampled during active COVID-19. Both conserved end residues are part of each CDR3. A D gene is named only where the DNA matches it firmly. Not every row has a clone size; where given, it reads once, few, many or a size class.

NA,TRBJ1-1,NA,TRBV2,12,TGTGCCAGCAACGTAGTGAACACTGAAGCTTTCTTT,CASNVVNTEAFF
NA,TRBJ1-2,NA,TRBV2,16,TGTGCCAGTCATAAGGGAGGGACAACTCTAAACTATGGCTACACCTTC,CASHKGGTTLNYGYTF
NA,TRBJ2-1,NA,TRBV3-1/TRBV3-2,12,TGTGCCAGCAGCCGCCTAGGCAATGAGCAGTTCTTC,CASSRLGNEQFF
NA,TRBJ2-3,TRBD2,TRBV19,19,TGTGCCAGTAGTATAGCCCGATCCGGGACTAGCGGGAGTGAAGATACGCAGTATTTT,CASSIARSGTSGSEDTQYF
NA,TRBJ1-1,NA,TRBV3-1/TRBV3-2,11,TGTGCCAGCAGCCAGGGCAGTGAAGCTTTCTTT,CASSQGSEAFF
NA,TRBJ2-4,TRBD1,TRBV11-2,14,TGTGCCAGCAGCTTAGCAGGGGGCAAAAACATTCAGTACTTC,CASSLAGGKNIQYF
NA,TRBJ2-1,TRBD2,TRBV30,16,TGTGCCTGGAGACGACCGACTAGCGTGAGCTACAATGAGCAGTTCTTC,CAWRRPTSVSYNEQFF
NA,TRBJ1-2,NA,TRBV29-1,13,TGCAGCGGCCAGGACAGAGACCACTATGGCTACACCTTC,CSGQDRDHYGYTF
NA,TRBJ1-1,TRBD1,TRBV18,14,TGTGCCAGCTCCCGGACAGGGAGGGACACTGAAGCTTTCTTT,CASSRTGRDTEAFF
NA,TRBJ2-2,NA,TRBV5-4,15,TGTGCCAGCAGCTTGACTAGCCTGAGCGCCGGGGAGCTGTTTTTT,CASSLTSLSAGELFF
few,TRBJ2-4,TRBD1,TRBV6-2/TRBV6-3,15,TGTGCCAGCAGCCCCCCCGGACAGGTCAGAAACATTCAGTACTTC,CASSPPGQVRNIQYF